A single sample gave rise to the 5 T cell receptor beta chains below, sequenced in a study of T cell responses to AZD1222 COVID-19 vaccine (dated by TCRdb to about 2021). The method was the immunoSEQ multiplex PCR assay. Entries here come from immuneACCESS through TCRdb and include only in-frame sequences with V and J called. Some clones fail to appear in such tables; in the studies checked, an unresolved V gene covers under half of the shortfall, and the cause of the remainder is unknown. This sample is represented by tens of thousands of clones; around 87% of them were singletons. More than 15% of the sample goes to the ten largest clones. The time point label, read with the paper, signifies: about 28 days (+/-7) after the second vaccine dose. The sequencing here drew on peripheral blood, taken 28 days after the second AZD1222 dose. These receptor sequences come from an adult who received the AZD1222 COVID-19 vaccine.

V is TRBV4-2 and J is TRBJ1-1, with D possibly matching TRBD1 (5 bases). The CDR3 covers 15 residues. Germline loops: CDR1 LGHNA, CDR2 YNFKEQ. V lost 0 bases, J lost 5 bases, and 13 bases lay in between. The CDR3 spells CASSQEFRGGTEAFF. The CDR3 DNA sequence: TGTGCCAGCAGCCAAGAATTTCGGGGCGGGACTGAAGCTTTCTTT.

The V and J genes are TRBV9 and TRBJ1-5; the match to TRBD1 covers 8 bases. The CDR3 consists of 16 residues. Germline CDR1 reads SGDLS; CDR2 reads YYNGEE. Trimming cost V 4 bases and J 6 bases; bases outside gene matches: 12. CDR3 sequence reads: CASSRTGQTSSQPQHF. DNA of the CDR3: TGTGCCAGCAGCCGGACAGGGCAGACTTCGAGTCAGCCCCAGCATTTT.

The V and J genes are TRBV27 and TRBJ2-7, with 11 bases matching TRBD1. Germline lookup yields CDR1 MNHEY and CDR2 SMNVEV (reference sequence). This CDR3 contains 15 residues. V shed 2 bases and J 5 bases; nucleotides not matched to a gene: 5. The CDR3 bases are TGTGCCAGCAGTTTAGTGGGGGACAGGGGGAACGAGCAGTACTTC. Translating gives CASSLVGDRGNEQYF.

Note on this clone: The identical CDR3 is also encoded by other nucleotide sequences in the sample. The chain has TRBV7-2 and TRBJ1-6; the D gene is possibly TRBD1 (5 bases). In germline, CDR1 is SGHTA, CDR2 FQGNSA. V dropped 6 bases and J dropped 0 bases, with 9 bases sitting between them. There are 15 residues in the CDR3. CDR3 residues: CASRQGSSYNSPLHF. CDR3 DNA: TGTGCCAGCAGGCAGGGTAGCTCCTATAATTCACCCCTCCACTTT.

The genes are TRBV5-1 and TRBJ2-1; 7 bases fit TRBD1. The trim removed 4 bases at V and 8 bases at J, leaving 6 bases unmatched. The CDR3 totals 13 residues. Germline V CDR1 and CDR2: SGHRS, YFSETQ. CDR3 sequence (DNA): TGCGCCAGCAGCGGGGGAGACAGGGATGAGCAGTTCTTC. Its translation: CASSGGDRDEQFF.